This TCR beta chain was sequenced in a study of a mutant IDH1 vaccine in newly diagnosed glioma. At the level of the study: Patients received eight vaccinations in weeks 1, 3, 5, 7, 11, 15, 19, 23. Either 4-6 weeks after radiotherapy alone or alongside temozolomide, vaccination was begun. The therapy given earlier, which was standard therapy, consisted of radiotherapy, temozolomide, or both, and most of the patients received both.

Clones were read by immunoSEQ multiplex PCR, and TCRdb kept only the in-frame ones, dropping some. This table has 23,000 or so clones, about 77% appearing once. Trimming pared 2 bases from V and 4 bases from J, leaving 8 bases between. The CDR3 has 13 residues. Germline CDR1 and CDR2: SGHTA and FQGNSA. Time point meaning: week 5, during vaccination. Vaccination comprised doses that each held 300 ug of mutant IDH1 20-mer peptide, plus topical imiquimod. Patients carried new grade 3 or 4 IDH1-mutant astrocytomas lacking nuclear ATRX. With respect to this clone: As yet, its antigen is unknown.

The chain recombines TRBV7-2 with TRBJ1-1; D not certain. Sequencing used PBMCs, obtained from a glioma patient whose treatment included an IDH1 peptide vaccine. The TCR was taken from a man between 40 and 49 years old with glioma. CDR3 in amino acids: CASSLLVATEAFF. DNA of the CDR3: TGTGCCAGCAGCTTATTGGTGGCCACTGAAGCTTTCTTT.